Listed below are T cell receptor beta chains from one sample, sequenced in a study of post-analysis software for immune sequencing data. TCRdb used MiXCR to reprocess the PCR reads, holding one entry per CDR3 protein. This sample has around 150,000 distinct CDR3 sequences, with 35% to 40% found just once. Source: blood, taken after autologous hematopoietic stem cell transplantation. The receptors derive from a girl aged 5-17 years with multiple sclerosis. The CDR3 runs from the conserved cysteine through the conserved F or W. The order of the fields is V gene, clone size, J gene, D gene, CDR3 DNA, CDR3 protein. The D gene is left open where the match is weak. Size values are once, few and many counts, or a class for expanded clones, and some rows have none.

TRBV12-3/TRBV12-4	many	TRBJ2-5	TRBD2	TGTGCCAGCAGTTTTAGCGGGAGGGATCAAGAGACCCAGTACTTC	CASSFSGRDQETQYF
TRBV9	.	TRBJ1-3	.	TGTGCCAGCAGCGTAGCTACGGGGGAAGGGTCATCTGGAAACACCATATATTTT	CASSVATGEGSSGNTIYF
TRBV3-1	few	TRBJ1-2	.	TGTGCCAGCAGCTCCGGACCCCGGGACGGCTATGGCTACACCTTC	CASSSGPRDGYGYTF
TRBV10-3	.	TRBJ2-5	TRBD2	TGTGCCATCAGTGTAGCGGGAGGACAAGAGACCCAGTACTTC	CAISVAGGQETQYF
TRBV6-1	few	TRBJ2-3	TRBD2	TGTGCCAGCGGAAGGAGCGGGAGCCCAGGTAGCACAGATACGCAGTATTTT	CASGRSGSPGSTDTQYF
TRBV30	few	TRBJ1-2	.	TGTGCCTGGAGTGTGGCATCAACTTACTATGGCTACACCTTC	CAWSVASTYYGYTF
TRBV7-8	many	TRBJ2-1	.	TGTGCCAGCAGCTTAACTCCCGGGATCCACAATGAGCAGTTCTTC	CASSLTPGIHNEQFF
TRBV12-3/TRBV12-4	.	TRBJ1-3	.	TGTGCCAGCTCACCCGGCAGGGATGGAAACACCATATATTTT	CASSPGRDGNTIYF
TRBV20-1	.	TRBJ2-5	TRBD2	TGCAGTGCTACGGGGGGTGGAGAGACCCAGTACTTC	CSATGGGETQYF
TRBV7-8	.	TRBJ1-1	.	TGTGCCAGCAGCCAAGAGTGGGAGAACACTGAAGCTTTCTTT	CASSQEWENTEAFF
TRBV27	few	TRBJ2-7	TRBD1	TGTGCCAGCAGTCCTATAGGGGGGGACAGGGTCTACGAGCAGTACTTC	CASSPIGGDRVYEQYF
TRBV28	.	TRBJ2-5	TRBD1	TGTGCCAGCACCTTAGGACAGGTCCAAGAGACCCAGTACTTC	CASTLGQVQETQYF
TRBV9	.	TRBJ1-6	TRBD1	TGTGCCAGCAGCGCTACCGGGACAGGAGGTTCACCCCTCCACTTT	CASSATGTGGSPLHF
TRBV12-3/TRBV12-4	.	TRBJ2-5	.	TGTGCCAGCAGTTTAAGCCCCGGGACCCAGGGAGAGGAGACCCAGTACTTC	CASSLSPGTQGEETQYF
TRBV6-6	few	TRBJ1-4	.	TGTGCCAGCAGTTACGCATTAGATGAAAAACTGTTTTTT	CASSYALDEKLFF
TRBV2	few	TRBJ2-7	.	TGTGCCAGCAGTGAGGCCACCTACGAGCAGTACTTC	CASSEATYEQYF
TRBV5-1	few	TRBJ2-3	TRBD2	TGCGCCAGCAGCTTAAGCCGAGCGGGAGGGCCGGGGAACGCGGATACGCAGTATTTT	CASSLSRAGGPGNADTQYF
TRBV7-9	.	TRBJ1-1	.	TGTGCCGGCAGCTTAGTACAGAACACTGAAGCTTTCTTT	CAGSLVQNTEAFF
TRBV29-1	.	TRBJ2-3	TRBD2	TGCAGCGTGGATAAGGGGGGGACTAGCGGGATAGAACGCACAGATACGCAGTATTTT	CSVDKGGTSGIERTDTQYF
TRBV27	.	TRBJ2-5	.	TGTGCCAGCAGTTTGGGCGGAACAGAGACCCAGTACTTC	CASSLGGTETQYF
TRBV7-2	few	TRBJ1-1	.	TGTGCCAGCAGCTTAGCGCTTGCCATGAACACTGAAGCTTTCTTT	CASSLALAMNTEAFF
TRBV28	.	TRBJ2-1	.	TGTGCCAGCAGTGCCTACAAGGCTAGCTCCTACAATGAGCAGTTCTTC	CASSAYKASSYNEQFF
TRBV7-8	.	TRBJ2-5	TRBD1	TGTGCCAGCAGCAAGGGACAGTACCAAGAGACCCAGTACTTC	CASSKGQYQETQYF
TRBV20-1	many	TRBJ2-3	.	TGCAGTGCTAAGGCGGGAAGTTACGCAGATACGCAGTATTTT	CSAKAGSYADTQYF
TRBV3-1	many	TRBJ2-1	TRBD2	TGTGCCAGCAGCCAGGCCACTAGCGGGAGTTCCTACAATGAGCAGTTCTTC	CASSQATSGSSYNEQFF
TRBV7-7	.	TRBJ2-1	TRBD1	TGTGCTAGCAGCTTAGGACAGGGGAGCTCCTACGAGCAGTTCTTC	CASSLGQGSSYEQFF
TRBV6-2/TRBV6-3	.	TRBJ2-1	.	TGTGCCAGCAGGCTAGCGTACAGCTCCTACAATGAGCAGTTCTTC	CASRLAYSSYNEQFF
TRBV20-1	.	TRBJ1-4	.	TGCAGTGCTCCCCGGGGCAGGCCTAGGGAAAAACGGTTTTTT	CSAPRGRPREKRFF
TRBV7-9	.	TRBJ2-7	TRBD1	TGTGCCAGCAGCTTCGACAGGGGGAAGTCCTACGAGCAGTACTTC	CASSFDRGKSYEQYF
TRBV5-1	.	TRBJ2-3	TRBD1	TGCGCCAGCAGAACGACAGGGCGAGGGGCAGATACGCAGTATTTT	CASRTTGRGADTQYF
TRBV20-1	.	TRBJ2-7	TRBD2	TGCAGTGCTAATCGGGGGGAGGGCCTTAACGAGCAGTACTTC	CSANRGEGLNEQYF